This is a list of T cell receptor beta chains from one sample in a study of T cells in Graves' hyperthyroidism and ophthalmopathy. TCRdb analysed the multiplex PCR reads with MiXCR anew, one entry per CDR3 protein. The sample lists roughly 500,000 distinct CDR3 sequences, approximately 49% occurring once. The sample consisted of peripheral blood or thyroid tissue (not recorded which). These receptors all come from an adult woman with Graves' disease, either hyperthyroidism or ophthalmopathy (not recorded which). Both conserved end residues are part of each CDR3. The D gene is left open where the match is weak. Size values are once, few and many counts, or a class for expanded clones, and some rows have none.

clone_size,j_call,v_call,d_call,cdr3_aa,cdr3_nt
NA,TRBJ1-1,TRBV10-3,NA,CAIRGVTGITEAFF,TGTGCCATCAGGGGAGTTACGGGGATCACTGAAGCTTTCTTT
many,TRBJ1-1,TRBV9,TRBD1,CASSTGTDTEAFF,TGTGCCAGCAGTACCGGGACAGACACTGAAGCTTTCTTT
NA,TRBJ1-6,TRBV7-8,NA,CASSPRRTVSPLHF,TGTGCCAGCAGCCCACGACGGACAGTTTCACCCCTCCACTTT
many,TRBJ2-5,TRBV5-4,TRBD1,CASSPDRDSQETQYF,TGTGCCAGCAGCCCCGACCGGGACAGCCAAGAGACCCAGTACTTC
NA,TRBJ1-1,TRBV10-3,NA,CAISESQNTEAFF,TGTGCCATCAGTGAGAGTCAGAACACTGAAGCTTTCTTT
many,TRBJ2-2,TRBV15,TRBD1,CATSRDGTDTGELFF,TGTGCCACCAGCAGGGACGGGACAGACACCGGGGAGCTGTTTTTT
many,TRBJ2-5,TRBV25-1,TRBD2,CASSVGTSGSGETQYF,TGTGCCAGCAGTGTGGGGACTAGCGGGAGTGGTGAGACCCAGTACTTC
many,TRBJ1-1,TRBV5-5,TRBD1,CASSPDRANTEAFF,TGCGCCAGCAGCCCGGACAGGGCGAACACTGAAGCTTTCTTT
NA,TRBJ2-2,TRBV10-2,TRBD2,CASSDLRLAENTGELSW,TGCGCCAGCAGTGACCTCCGGCTAGCGGAGAACACCGGGGAGCTGTCTTGG
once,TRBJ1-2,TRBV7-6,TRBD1,CASSLGQGAQGYTF,TGTGCCAGCAGCTTGGGACAGGGGGCTCAGGGCTACACCTTC
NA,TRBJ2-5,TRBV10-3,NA,CAISEGTGSPVAETQYF,TGTGCCATCAGTGAGGGCACGGGTAGCCCAGTCGCCGAGACCCAGTACTTC
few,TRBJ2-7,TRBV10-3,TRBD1,CAISPGTGTGDYEQYF,TGTGCCATCAGTCCAGGAACCGGGACAGGGGACTACGAGCAGTACTTC
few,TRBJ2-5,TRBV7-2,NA,CASSLVGWSQETQYF,TGTGCCAGCAGCTTAGTGGGCTGGTCCCAAGAGACCCAGTACTTC
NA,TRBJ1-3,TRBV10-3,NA,CAISESRPGAGNTIYF,TGTGCCATCAGTGAGAGTCGACCGGGGGCTGGAAACACCATATATTTT
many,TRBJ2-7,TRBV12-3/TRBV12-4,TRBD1,CASSPNRQGIEQYF,TGTGCCAGCAGTCCCAACCGACAGGGGATCGAGCAGTACTTC
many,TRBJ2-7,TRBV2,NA,CASSDSRPSRRYEQYF,TGTGCCAGCAGTGACTCTCGGCCAAGCCGGCGCTACGAGCAGTACTTC
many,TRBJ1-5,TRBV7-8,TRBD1,CASSLYRGDQPQHF,TGTGCCAGCAGCCTCTACAGGGGCGATCAGCCCCAGCATTTT
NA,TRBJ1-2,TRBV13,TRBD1,CASSYGAINRGYYGYTF,TGTGCCAGCAGTTACGGGGCCATTAACAGGGGATACTATGGCTACACCTTC
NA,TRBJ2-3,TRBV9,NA,CASSALTLGTDTQYF,TGTGCCAGCAGCGCTCTGACCTTGGGCACAGATACGCAGTATTTT
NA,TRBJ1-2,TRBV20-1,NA,CSARVGAPDYGYTF,TGCAGTGCTAGGGTAGGGGCCCCGGACTATGGCTACACCTTC
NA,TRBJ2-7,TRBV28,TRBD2,CASSPLAGVGEQYF,TGTGCCAGCAGCCCTTTAGCGGGAGTCGGCGAGCAGTACTTC
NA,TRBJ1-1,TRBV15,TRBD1,CVTRAWDRRNTEAFF,TGTGTCACCAGGGCCTGGGACAGGAGGAACACTGAAGCTTTCTTT
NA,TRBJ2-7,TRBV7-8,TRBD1,CASRPVRGTYEQYF,TGTGCCAGCCGACCCGTCAGGGGGACCTACGAGCAGTACTTC
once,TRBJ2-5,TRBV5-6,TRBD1,CASSETGGQETQYF,TGTGCCAGCAGCGAGACAGGGGGACAAGAGACCCAGTACTTC
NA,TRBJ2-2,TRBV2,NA,CASSGELTGELFF,TGTGCCAGCAGTGGAGAACTAACCGGGGAGCTGTTTTTT
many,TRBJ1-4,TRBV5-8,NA,CASSLVWEKLFF,TGTGCCAGCAGCTTGGTATGGGAAAAACTGTTTTTT
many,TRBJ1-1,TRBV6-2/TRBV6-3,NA,CASSRRGSEAFF,TGTGCCAGCAGCCGGCGGGGATCTGAAGCTTTCTTT
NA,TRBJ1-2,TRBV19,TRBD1,CASSIGQGDYGYTF,TGTGCCAGTAGTATTGGACAGGGGGACTATGGCTACACCTTC
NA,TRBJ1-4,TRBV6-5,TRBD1,CASSTRTGEEKLFF,TGTGCCAGCAGTACTCGGACAGGAGAGGAAAAACTGTTTTTT
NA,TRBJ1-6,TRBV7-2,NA,CASSLGRHGNSPLHF,TGTGCCAGCAGCTTAGGACGTCACGGGAATTCACCCCTCCACTTT
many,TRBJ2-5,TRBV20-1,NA,CSARVPGETQYF,TGCAGTGCTAGAGTCCCCGGGGAGACCCAGTACTTC
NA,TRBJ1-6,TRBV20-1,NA,CSARENRVGSYNSPLHF,TGCAGTGCTAGGGAGAACAGGGTTGGCTCTTATAATTCACCCCTCCACTTT
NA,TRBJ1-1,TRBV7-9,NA,CASRLDRMNTEAFF,TGTGCCAGCAGACTCGACAGGATGAACACTGAAGCTTTCTTT
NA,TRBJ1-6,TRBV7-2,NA,CASSLVAGHF,TGTGCCAGCAGCTTAGTCGCCGGACACTTT
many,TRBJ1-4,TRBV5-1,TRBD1,CASSVGQGKKLFF,TGCGCCAGCAGCGTGGGACAGGGCAAAAAACTGTTTTTT
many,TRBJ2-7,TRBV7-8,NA,CASNSLLNNTYEQYF,TGTGCCAGCAATTCCCTTTTAAACAACACCTACGAGCAGTACTTC
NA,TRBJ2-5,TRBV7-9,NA,CASSPPSGSYEQETQYF,TGTGCCAGCAGCCCCCCTTCGGGTTCCTACGAGCAAGAGACCCAGTACTTC
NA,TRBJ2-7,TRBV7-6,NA,CASSREYRDNSYEQYF,TGCGCCAGCAGCCGCGAATACCGGGACAACTCCTACGAGCAGTACTTC
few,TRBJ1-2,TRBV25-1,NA,CASSALQAVGIYGYTF,TGTGCCAGCAGTGCGTTACAGGCCGTTGGGATCTATGGCTACACCTTC
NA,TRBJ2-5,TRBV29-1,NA,CSGNRDSETQYF,TGCAGCGGCAACAGGGATTCAGAGACCCAGTACTTC
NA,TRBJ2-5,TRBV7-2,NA,CASSLVRVSNQPQYF,TGTGCCAGCAGCTTAGTCAGGGTCAGCAATCAGCCCCAGTACTTC
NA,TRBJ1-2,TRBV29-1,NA,CSVEVQGLYGYTF,TGCAGCGTTGAGGTTCAGGGACTCTATGGCTACACCTTC
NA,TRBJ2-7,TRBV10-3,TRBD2,CAINAGVIHEQYF,TGTGCCATCAATGCGGGAGTAATTCACGAGCAGTACTTC
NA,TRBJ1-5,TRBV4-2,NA,CASSQEARLNHQPQHF,TGTGCCAGCAGCCAAGAGGCCAGGCTAAACCATCAGCCCCAGCATTTT
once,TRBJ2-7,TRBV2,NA,CASSPGYGEQYF,TGTGCCAGCAGTCCCGGGTACGGCGAGCAGTACTTC
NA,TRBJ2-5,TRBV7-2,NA,CASSEGGRGGTQYF,TGTGCCAGCAGCGAGGGAGGCAGGGGGGGGACCCAGTACTTC
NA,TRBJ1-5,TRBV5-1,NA,CASSWGDNNQPQHF,TGCGCCAGCAGTTGGGGGGATAACAATCAGCCCCAGCATTTT
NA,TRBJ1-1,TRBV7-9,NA,CASSPTDLDAEAFF,TGTGCCAGCAGCCCTACGGATCTAGATGCTGAAGCTTTCTTT
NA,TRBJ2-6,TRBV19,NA,CASSLPPPQDRSGANVLTF,TGTGCCAGCAGCCTCCCCCCCCCCCAGGACCGGTCTGGGGCCAACGTCCTGACTTTC
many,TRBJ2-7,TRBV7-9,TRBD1,CASSSAGTGYHEQYF,TGTGCCAGCAGCTCAGCCGGGACAGGGTACCACGAGCAGTACTTC
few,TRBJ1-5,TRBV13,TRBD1,CASTRQGAFFGHSNQPQHF,TGTGCCAGCACACGACAGGGGGCATTCTTTGGCCATAGCAATCAGCCCCAGCATTTT
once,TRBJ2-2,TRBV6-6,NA,CASYRGTPTGELFF,TGTGCCAGCTACCGGGGGACCCCCACCGGGGAGCTGTTTTTT
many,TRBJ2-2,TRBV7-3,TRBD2,CASRNGRAGELFF,TGTGCCAGCAGGAACGGGAGGGCCGGGGAGCTGTTTTTT
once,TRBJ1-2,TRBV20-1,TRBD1,CSARSTGTGNTF,TGCAGTGCTAGGTCGACAGGGACTGGAAACACCTTC